This T cell receptor (beta chain) emerged from a study of CD8 T cells in Susac syndrome. Background on the study: More than 5 sequenced Susac syndrome patients had clinically active disease, while 8 or 9 were in remission. When blood was drawn, the patients with Susac syndrome were therapy-naive, on corticosteroids, or on intravenous immunoglobulin alone. Whole-study results and caveats: In total CD8+ repertoires, about 17 Susac-specific public clones were detected, and CD8+ TEMRA repertoires contained roughly five.

The trim removed 4 bases at V and 3 bases at J, leaving 5 bases unmatched. The germline V gene encodes CDR1 SEHNR and CDR2 FQNEAQ (reference sequence). This CDR3 has 15 residues. Concerning this clonotype: No antigen is known for it.

A quantity of roughly 0.5 to 1 ug RNA underwent reverse transcription using random hexamers. TCRdb itself ran the immunoSEQ multiplex PCR reads through MiXCR, one entry per CDR3 protein. This table has about 84,000 distinct CDR3 sequences, 95% to 97% appearing once. Sequencing of TCR beta was performed on blood CD8+ and CD4+ T cells. The chain joins TRBV7-9 to TRBJ2-7, with 11 bases identical to TRBD1. Sequenced sample: CD8+ T cells from PBMCs. The sequence was collected from a human donor with Susac syndrome. DNA for the CDR3: TGTGCCAGCAGCTCGAGGGACAGGGGGGACTACGAGCAGTACTTC. Residues: CASSSRDRGDYEQYF.